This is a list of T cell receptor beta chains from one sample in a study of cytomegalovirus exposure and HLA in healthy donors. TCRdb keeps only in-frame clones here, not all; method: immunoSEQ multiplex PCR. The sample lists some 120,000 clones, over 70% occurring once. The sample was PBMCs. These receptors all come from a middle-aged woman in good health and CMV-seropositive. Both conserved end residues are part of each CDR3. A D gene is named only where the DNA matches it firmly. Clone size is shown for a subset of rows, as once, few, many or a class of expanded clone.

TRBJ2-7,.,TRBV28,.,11,CASWTPYEQYF,TGTGCCAGTTGGACTCCCTACGAGCAGTACTTC
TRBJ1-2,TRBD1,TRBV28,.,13,CASTGQGARGYTF,TGTGCCAGCACAGGACAGGGGGCTCGGGGCTACACCTTC
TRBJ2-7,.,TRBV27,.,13,CASSLIRSYEQYF,TGTGCCAGCAGTTTAATCAGGTCCTACGAGCAGTACTTC
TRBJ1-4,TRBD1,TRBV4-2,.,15,CASSRTGTGTEKLFF,TGTGCCAGCAGCCGAACCGGGACAGGGACTGAAAAACTGTTTTTT
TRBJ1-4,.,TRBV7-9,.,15,CASSSGQIGHEKLFF,TGTGCCAGCAGCTCAGGACAGATCGGCCATGAAAAACTGTTTTTT
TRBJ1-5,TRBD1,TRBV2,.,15,CASSTGGWGNQPQHF,TGTGCCAGCAGTACAGGGGGCTGGGGCAATCAGCCCCAGCATTTT
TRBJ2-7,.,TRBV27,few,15,CASSFLPGATYEQYF,TGTGCCAGCAGTTTCTTGCCAGGCGCTACCTACGAGCAGTACTTC
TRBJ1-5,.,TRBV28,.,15,CASIPPGVSNQPQHF,TGTGCCAGCATCCCCCCAGGGGTTAGCAATCAGCCCCAGCATTTT
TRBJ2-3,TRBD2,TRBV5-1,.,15,CASSLGGGEADTQYF,TGCGCCAGCAGCTTGGGGGGGGGAGAAGCGGATACGCAGTATTTT
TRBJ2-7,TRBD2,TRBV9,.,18,CASSVASGGTGGAYEQYF,TGTGCCAGTAGCGTAGCTAGCGGGGGGACCGGAGGGGCCTACGAGCAGTACTTC
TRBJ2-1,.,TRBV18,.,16,CASSPPSRVRYNEQFF,TGTGCCAGCTCACCACCGAGCAGGGTCAGATACAATGAGCAGTTCTTC
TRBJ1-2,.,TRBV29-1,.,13,CSVEEEGAYGYTF,TGCAGCGTTGAAGAGGAGGGAGCCTATGGCTACACCTTC
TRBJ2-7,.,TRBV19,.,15,CASSTRQAGIYEQYF,TGTGCCAGTAGTACCCGACAGGCAGGGATCTACGAGCAGTACTTC
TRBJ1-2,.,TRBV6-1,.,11,CASGGRGLVTF,TGTGCCAGCGGTGGAAGGGGCCTCGTAACCTTC
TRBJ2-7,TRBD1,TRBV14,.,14,CASSQAGQGYEQYF,TGTGCCAGCAGCCAAGCGGGACAGGGCTACGAGCAGTACTTC
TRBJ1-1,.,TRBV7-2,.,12,CASSFTLREAFF,TGTGCCAGCAGCTTTACTCTGAGGGAAGCTTTCTTT
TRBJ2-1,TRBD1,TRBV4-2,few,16,CASSQGGTGVYNEQFF,TGTGCCAGCAGCCAAGGAGGGACAGGGGTTTATAATGAGCAGTTCTTC
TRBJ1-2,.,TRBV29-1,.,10,CSVPLDGYTF,TGCAGCGTCCCCCTAGACGGCTACACCTTC
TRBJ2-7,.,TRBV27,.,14,CASSLSVTGEEWIF,TGTGCCAGCAGTTTATCGGTTACAGGGGAGGAATGGATCTTC
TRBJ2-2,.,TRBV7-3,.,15,CASSLRGLNTGELFF,TGTGCCAGCAGCTTAAGGGGCCTGAACACCGGGGAGCTGTTTTTT
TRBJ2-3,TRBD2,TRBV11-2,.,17,CASSPNPPLAGENTQYF,TGTGCCAGCAGCCCCAATCCCCCCCTAGCGGGAGAAAATACGCAGTATTTT
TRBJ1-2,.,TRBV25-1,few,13,CAREPGPNYGYTF,TGTGCCAGGGAACCAGGCCCTAACTATGGCTACACCTTC
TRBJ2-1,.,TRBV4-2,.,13,CASSRRLVGEQFF,TGTGCCAGCAGCCGCCGACTAGTCGGTGAGCAGTTCTTC
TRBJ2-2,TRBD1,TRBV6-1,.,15,CASSKDRVRTGELFF,TGTGCCAGCAGTAAAGACAGGGTGCGGACCGGGGAGCTGTTTTTT
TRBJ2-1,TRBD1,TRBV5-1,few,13,CASSLPGGNEQFF,TGCGCCAGCAGCTTGCCAGGGGGCAATGAGCAGTTCTTC
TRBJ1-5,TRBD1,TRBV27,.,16,CASSAFTGVGNQPQHF,TGTGCCAGCAGTGCCTTCACAGGGGTAGGTAATCAGCCCCAGCATTTT
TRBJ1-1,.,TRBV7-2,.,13,CASSSFGVTEAFF,TGTGCCAGCAGCAGTTTCGGGGTCACTGAAGCTTTCTTT
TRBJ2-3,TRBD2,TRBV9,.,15,CASSASSGGTDTQYF,TGTGCCAGCAGCGCGTCTAGCGGGGGTACAGATACGCAGTATTTT
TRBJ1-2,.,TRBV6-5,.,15,CASSYTSASGYGYTF,TGTGCCAGCAGTTACACGAGTGCGTCGGGCTATGGCTACACCTTC
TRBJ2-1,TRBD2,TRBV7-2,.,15,CASSPRLADYNEQFF,TGTGCCAGCAGCCCTCGACTAGCGGACTACAATGAGCAGTTCTTC
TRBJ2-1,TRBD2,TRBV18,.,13,CASSPQREDEQFF,TGTGCCAGCTCACCCCAGCGGGAGGATGAGCAGTTCTTC
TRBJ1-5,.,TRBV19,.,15,CASSIGAGSNQPQHF,TGTGCCAGTAGTATAGGGGCAGGGAGCAATCAGCCCCAGCATTTT
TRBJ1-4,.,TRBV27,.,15,CASSLYGDLREKLFF,TGTGCCAGCAGTTTATACGGGGATTTACGTGAAAAACTGTTTTTT
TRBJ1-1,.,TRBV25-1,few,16,CASSGTPGVMNTEAFF,TGTGCCAGCAGTGGGACACCCGGAGTTATGAACACTGAAGCTTTCTTT
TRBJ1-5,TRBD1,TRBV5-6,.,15,CASSTRQGPGQPQHF,TGTGCCAGCAGCACTAGACAGGGTCCGGGACAGCCCCAGCATTTT
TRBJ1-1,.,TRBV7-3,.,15,CASSLGITGLTEAFF,TGTGCCAGCAGCTTAGGGATTACAGGGCTCACTGAAGCTTTCTTT
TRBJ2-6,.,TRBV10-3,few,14,CAISEAAGANVLTF,TGTGCCATCAGTGAGGCGGCTGGGGCCAACGTCCTGACTTTC
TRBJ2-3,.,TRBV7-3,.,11,CASGNQDTQYF,TGTGCCAGCGGCAACCAGGATACGCAGTATTTT
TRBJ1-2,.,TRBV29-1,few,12,CSPGGATRGYTF,TGCAGCCCTGGGGGGGCCACTAGGGGCTACACCTTC